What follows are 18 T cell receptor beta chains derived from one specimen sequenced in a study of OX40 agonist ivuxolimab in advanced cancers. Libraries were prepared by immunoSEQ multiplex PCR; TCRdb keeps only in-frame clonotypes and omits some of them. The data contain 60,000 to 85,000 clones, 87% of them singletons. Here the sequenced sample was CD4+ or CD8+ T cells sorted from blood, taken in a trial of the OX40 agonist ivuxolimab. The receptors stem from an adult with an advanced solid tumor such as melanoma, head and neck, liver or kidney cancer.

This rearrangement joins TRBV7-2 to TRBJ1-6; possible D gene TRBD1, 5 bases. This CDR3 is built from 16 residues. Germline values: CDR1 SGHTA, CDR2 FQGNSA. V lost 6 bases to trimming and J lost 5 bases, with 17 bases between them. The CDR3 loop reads CASRLGLQTDNSPLHF. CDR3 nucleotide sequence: TGTGCCAGCAGGTTGGGGCTACAGACAGATAATTCACCCCTCCACTTT.

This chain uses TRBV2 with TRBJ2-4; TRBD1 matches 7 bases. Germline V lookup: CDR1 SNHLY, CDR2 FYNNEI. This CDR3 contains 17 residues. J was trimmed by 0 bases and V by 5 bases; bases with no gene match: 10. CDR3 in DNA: TGTGCCAGCAGTCAGGGGGACAGAAAAATAGCCAAAAACATTCAGTACTTC. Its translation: CASSQGDRKIAKNIQYF.

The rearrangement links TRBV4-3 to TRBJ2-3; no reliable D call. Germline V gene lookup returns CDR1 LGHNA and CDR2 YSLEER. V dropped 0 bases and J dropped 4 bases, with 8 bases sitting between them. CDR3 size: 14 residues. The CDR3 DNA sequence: TGCGCCAGCAGCCAAGATCTAGGGCCAGATACGCAGTATTTT. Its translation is CASSQDLGPDTQYF.

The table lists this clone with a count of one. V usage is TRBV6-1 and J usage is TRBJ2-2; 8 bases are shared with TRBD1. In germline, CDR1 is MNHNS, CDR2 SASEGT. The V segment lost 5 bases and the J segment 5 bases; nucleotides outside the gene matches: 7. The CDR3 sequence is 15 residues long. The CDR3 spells CASSLDRVGTGELFF. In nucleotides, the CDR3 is TGTGCCAGCAGTTTGGACAGGGTAGGGACCGGGGAGCTGTTTTTT.

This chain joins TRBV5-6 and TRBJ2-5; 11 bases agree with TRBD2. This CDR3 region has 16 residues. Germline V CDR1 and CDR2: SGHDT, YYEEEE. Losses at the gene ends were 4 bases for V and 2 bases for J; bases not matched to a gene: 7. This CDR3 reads CASSPGLAVAQETQYF. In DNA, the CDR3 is TGTGCCAGCAGCCCGGGACTAGCGGTGGCACAAGAGACCCAGTACTTC.

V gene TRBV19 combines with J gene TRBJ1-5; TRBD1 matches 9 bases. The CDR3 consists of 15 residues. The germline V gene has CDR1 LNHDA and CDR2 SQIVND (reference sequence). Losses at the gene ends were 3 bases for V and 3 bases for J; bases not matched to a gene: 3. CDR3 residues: CASSMDRGNNQPQHF. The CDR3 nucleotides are TGTGCCAGTAGTATGGACAGGGGAAACAATCAGCCCCAGCATTTT. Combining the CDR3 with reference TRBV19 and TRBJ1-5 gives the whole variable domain DGGITQSPKYLFRKEGQNVTLSCEQNLNHDAMYWYRQDPGQGLRLIYYSQIVNDFQKGDIAEGYSVSREKKESFPLTVTSAQKNPTAFYLCASSMDRGNNQPQHFGDGTRLSIL.

CDR3 coding DNA: TGTGCCAGCAGTTACCCTTCAGGGGATCAGCCCCAGCATTTT. Its translation is CASSYPSGDQPQHF. The chain uses TRBV6-6 and TRBJ1-5; weak D call: TRBD1 (6 bases). The CDR3 spans 14 residues. The V gene's germline CDR1 is MNHNY and CDR2 SVGAGI (reference sequence). V lost 2 bases, J lost 5 bases, and 10 bases lay in between.

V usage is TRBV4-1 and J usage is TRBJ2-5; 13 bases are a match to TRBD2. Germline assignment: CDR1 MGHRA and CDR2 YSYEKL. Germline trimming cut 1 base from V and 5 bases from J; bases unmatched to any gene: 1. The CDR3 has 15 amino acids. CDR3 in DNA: TGCGCCAGCAGCCAAGGGACTAGCGGGAGTGAGACCCAGTACTTC. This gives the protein CASSQGTSGSETQYF.

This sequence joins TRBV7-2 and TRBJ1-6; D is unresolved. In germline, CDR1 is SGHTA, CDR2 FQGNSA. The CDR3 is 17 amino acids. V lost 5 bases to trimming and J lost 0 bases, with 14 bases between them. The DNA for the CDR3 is TGTGCCAGCAGCCCGAAGGAGTGGAGCTCCTATAATTCACCCCTCCACTTT. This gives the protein CASSPKEWSSYNSPLHF.

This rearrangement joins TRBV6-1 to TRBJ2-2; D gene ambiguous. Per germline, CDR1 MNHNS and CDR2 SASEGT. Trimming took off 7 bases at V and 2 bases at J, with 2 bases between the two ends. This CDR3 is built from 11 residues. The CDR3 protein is CASINTGELFF. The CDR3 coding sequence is TGTGCCAGCATAAACACCGGGGAGCTGTTTTTT.

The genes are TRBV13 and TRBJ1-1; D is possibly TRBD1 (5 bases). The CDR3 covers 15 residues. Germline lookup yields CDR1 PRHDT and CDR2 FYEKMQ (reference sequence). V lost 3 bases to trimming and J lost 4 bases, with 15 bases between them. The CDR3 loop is CASSFRGSRGTEAFF. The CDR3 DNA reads TGTGCCAGCAGCTTTCGGGGTTCGAGGGGCACTGAAGCTTTCTTT.

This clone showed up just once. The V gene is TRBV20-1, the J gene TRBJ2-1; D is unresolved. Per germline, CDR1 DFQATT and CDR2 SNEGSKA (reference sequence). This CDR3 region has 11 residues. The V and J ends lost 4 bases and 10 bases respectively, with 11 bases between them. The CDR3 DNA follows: TGCAGTGCTACCCCTGGCAGGGAGCAGTTCTTC. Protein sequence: CSATPGREQFF.

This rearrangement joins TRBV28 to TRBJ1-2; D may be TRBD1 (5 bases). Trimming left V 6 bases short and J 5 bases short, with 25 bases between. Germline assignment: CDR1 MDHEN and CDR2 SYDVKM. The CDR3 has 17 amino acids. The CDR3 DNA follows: TGTGCCAGCAGCCTTCAGCCGGATGGGGGATTCGGATATGGCTACACCTTC. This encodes CASSLQPDGGFGYGYTF.

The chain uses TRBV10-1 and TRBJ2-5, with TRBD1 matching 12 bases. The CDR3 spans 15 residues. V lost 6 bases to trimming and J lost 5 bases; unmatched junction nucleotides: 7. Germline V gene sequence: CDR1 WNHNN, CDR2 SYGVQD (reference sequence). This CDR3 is CASSHGTGGAETQYF. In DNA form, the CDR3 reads TGCGCCAGCAGCCACGGGACAGGGGGCGCGGAGACCCAGTACTTC.

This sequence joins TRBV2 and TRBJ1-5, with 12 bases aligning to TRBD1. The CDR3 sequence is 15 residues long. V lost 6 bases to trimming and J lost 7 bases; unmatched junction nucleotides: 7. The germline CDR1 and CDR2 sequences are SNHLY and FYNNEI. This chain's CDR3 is CASRGTGGVSQPQHF. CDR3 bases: TGTGCCAGCAGAGGGACAGGGGGCGTATCACAGCCCCAGCATTTT.

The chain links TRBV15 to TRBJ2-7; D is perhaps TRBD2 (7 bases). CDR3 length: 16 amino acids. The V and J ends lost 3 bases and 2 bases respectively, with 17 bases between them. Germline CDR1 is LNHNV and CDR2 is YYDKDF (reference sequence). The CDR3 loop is CATSSRVAGAAYEQYF. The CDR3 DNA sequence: TGTGCCACCAGCAGCCGTGTGGCGGGGGCCGCCTACGAGCAGTACTTC.

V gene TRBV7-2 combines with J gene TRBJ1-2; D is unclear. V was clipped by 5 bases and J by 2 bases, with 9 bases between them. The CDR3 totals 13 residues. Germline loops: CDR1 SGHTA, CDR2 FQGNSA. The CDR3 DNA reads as TGTGCCAGCAGCCCTGACGGAAACTATGGCTACACCTTC. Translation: CASSPDGNYGYTF.

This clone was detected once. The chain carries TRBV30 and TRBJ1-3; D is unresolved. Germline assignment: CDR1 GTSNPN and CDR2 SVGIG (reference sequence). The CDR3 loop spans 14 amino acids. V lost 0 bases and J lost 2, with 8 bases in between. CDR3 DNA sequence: TGTGCCTGGAGTGTAGGGTCTACTGGAAACACCATATATTTT. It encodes CAWSVGSTGNTIYF.